A selection of T cell receptor beta chains follows, all from one sample in a study of radiotherapy plus CTLA-4 blockade in lung cancer. Sequencing used immunoSEQ multiplex PCR; TCRdb keeps in-frame clones, though not all of them. The sample has 85,000 to 95,000 clones, roughly 80% seen once. The source material was peripheral blood, sampled from a patient treated with radiotherapy plus ipilimumab. The receptors stem from a human donor with non-small cell lung cancer that progressed on radiotherapy plus ipilimumab. Each CDR3 is given with its conserved first and last residue. A D gene is named only where the DNA matches it firmly. The size field is filled for only some rows; it gives once, few, many or a size class.

v_gene	d_gene	j_gene	abundance	CDR3aa	CDR3nt
TRBV6-5	NA	TRBJ1-2	NA	CAARRGQNYGYTF	TGTGCCGCTCGCCGGGGTCAGAACTATGGCTACACCTTC
TRBV28	TRBD2	TRBJ2-1	NA	CASSFRTSGNNEQFF	TGTGCCAGCAGTTTTCGGACTAGCGGTAACAATGAGCAGTTCTTC
TRBV5-8	NA	TRBJ2-1	few	CASTSRWNFMNEQFF	TGTGCCAGCACCAGTCGATGGAACTTTATGAATGAGCAGTTCTTC
TRBV7-9	TRBD2	TRBJ2-1	once	CASSVSGSAYNEQFF	TGTGCCAGCAGCGTTAGCGGGAGCGCCTACAATGAGCAGTTCTTC
TRBV28	NA	TRBJ2-2	NA	CASSYTNTGELFF	TGTGCCAGCAGTTATACGAACACCGGGGAGCTGTTTTTT
TRBV7-2	NA	TRBJ1-5	NA	CASSLYSGSNQPQHF	TGTGCCAGCAGCTTATACAGCGGATCCAATCAGCCCCAGCATTTT
TRBV21-1	NA	TRBJ1-2	NA	CASILLQGNYGYTF	TGTGCCAGCATTCTACTACAGGGAAACTATGGCTACACCTTC
TRBV7-2	NA	TRBJ1-1	NA	CASSFSAGQNTEAFF	TGTGCCAGCAGCTTTTCCGCTGGACAAAACACTGAAGCTTTCTTT
TRBV7-9	NA	TRBJ2-7	NA	CASSPGGTGPSSYEQYF	TGTGCCAGCAGCCCTGGCGGGACGGGCCCGAGCTCCTACGAGCAGTACTTC
TRBV5-4	NA	TRBJ1-3	few	CASSSDSSGNTIYF	TGTGCCAGCAGCTCCGACAGCTCTGGAAACACCATATATTTT
TRBV30	NA	TRBJ1-1	NA	CAWSWAGNTEAFF	TGTGCCTGGAGTTGGGCAGGGAACACTGAAGCTTTCTTT